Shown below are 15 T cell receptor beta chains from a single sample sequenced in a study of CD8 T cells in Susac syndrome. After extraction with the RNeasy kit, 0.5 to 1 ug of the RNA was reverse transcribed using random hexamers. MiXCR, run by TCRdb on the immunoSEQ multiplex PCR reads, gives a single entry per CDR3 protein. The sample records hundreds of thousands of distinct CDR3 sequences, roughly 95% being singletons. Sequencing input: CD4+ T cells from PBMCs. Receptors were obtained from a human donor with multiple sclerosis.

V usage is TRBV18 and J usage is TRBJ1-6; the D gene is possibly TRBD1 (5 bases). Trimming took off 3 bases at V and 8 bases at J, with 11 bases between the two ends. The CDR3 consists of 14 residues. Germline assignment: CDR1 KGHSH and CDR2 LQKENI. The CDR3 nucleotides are TGTGCCAGCTCACCGCGACAGCCTGATTCACCCCTCCACTTT. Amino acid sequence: CASSPRQPDSPLHF. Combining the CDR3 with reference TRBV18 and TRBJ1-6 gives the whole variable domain NAGVMQNPRHLVRRRGQEARLRCSPMKGHSHVYWYRQLPEEGLKFMVYLQKENIIDESGMPKERFSAEFPKEGPSILRIQQVVRGDSAAYFCASSPRQPDSPLHFGNGTRLTVT.

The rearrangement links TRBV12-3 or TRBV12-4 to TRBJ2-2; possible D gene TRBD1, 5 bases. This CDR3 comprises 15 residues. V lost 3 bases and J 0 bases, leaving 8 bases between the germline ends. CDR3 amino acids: CASSFWGSNTGELFF. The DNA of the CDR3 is TGTGCCAGCAGTTTTTGGGGCTCGAACACCGGGGAGCTGTTTTTT.

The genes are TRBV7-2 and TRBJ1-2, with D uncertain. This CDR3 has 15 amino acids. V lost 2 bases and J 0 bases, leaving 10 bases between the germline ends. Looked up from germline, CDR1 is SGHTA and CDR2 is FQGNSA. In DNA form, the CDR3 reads TGTGCCAGCAGCTTATCTAGCGGAGCTAACTATGGCTACACCTTC. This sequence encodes CASSLSSGANYGYTF.

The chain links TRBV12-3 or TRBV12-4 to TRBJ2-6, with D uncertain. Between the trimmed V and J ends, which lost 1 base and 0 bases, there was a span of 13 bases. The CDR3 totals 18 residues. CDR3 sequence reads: CASSLGWSRRSGANVLTF. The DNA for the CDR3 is TGTGCCAGCAGTTTAGGATGGAGCAGACGCTCTGGGGCCAACGTCCTGACTTTC.

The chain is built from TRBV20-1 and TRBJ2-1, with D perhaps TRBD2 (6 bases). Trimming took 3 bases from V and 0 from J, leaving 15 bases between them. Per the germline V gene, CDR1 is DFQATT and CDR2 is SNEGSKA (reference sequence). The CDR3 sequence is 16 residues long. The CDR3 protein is CSARGSSGSSYNEQFF. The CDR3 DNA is TGCAGTGCTAGGGGTAGTAGCGGTAGCTCCTACAATGAGCAGTTCTTC.

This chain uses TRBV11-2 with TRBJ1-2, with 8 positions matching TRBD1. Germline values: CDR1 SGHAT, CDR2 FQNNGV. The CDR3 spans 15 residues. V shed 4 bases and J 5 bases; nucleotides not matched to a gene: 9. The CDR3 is CASSSLGQGRYGYTF. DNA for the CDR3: TGTGCCAGCAGCTCCCTCGGACAGGGCCGATATGGCTACACCTTC.

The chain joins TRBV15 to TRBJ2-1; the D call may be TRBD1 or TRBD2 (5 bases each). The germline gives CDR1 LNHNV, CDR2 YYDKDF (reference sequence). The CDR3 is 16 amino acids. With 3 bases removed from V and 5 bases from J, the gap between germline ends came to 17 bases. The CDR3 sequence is CATSSGDRNFNNEQFF. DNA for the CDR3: TGTGCCACCAGCAGTGGGGACCGAAACTTCAACAATGAGCAGTTCTTC.

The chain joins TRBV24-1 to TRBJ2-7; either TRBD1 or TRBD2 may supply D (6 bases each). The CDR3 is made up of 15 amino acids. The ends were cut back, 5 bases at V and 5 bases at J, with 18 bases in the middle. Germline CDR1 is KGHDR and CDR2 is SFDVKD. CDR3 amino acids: CATSARRGPGDEQYF. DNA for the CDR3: TGTGCCACCAGTGCCAGGAGGGGACCAGGGGACGAGCAGTACTTC.

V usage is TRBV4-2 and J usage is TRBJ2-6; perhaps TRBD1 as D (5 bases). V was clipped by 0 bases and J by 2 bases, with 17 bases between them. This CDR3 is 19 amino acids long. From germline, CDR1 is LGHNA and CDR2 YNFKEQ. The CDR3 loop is CASSQDLTGLQPGANVLTF. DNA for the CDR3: TGTGCCAGCAGCCAAGATTTAACAGGTCTTCAACCTGGGGCCAACGTCCTGACTTTC.

CDR3 DNA sequence: TGTGCCATCAGTGAGTCGAGAGGGGGCGGTCAAGCAGATACGCAGTATTTT. As protein: CAISESRGGGQADTQYF. This chain uses TRBV10-3 with TRBJ2-3; 7 bases align to TRBD1. The CDR3 length is 17 residues. The J segment lost 4 bases and the V segment lost 0 bases, leaving 10 bases of the junction unmatched. CDR1 is ENHRY, CDR2 SYGVKD, per germline.

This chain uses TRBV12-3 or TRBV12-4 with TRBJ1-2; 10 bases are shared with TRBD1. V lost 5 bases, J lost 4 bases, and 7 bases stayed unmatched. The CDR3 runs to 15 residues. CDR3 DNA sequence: TGTGCCAGCAGTCTCCGGGACAGGGGTGGCTATGGCTACACCTTC. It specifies CASSLRDRGGYGYTF.

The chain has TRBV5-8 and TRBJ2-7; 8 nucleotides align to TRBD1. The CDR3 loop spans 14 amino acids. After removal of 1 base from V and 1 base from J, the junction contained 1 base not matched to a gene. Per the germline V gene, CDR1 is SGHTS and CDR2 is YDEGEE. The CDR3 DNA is TGTGCCAGCAGCTTGTGGACAGGGTCCTACGAGCAGTACGTC. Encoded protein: CASSLWTGSYEQYV.

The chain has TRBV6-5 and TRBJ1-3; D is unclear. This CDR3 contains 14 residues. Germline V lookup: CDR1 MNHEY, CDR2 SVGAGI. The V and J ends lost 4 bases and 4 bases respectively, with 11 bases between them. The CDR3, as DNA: TGTGCCAGCAGTTCAAGGGCTGGGGGAAACACCATATATTTT. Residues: CASSSRAGGNTIYF.

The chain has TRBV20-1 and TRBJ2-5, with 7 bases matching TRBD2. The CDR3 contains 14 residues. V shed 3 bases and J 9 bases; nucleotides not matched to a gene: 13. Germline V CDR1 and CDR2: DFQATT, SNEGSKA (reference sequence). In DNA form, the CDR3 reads TGCAGTGCTAGTTCCGGGACTAATCTTTGGGCCCAGTACTTC. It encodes CSASSGTNLWAQYF.

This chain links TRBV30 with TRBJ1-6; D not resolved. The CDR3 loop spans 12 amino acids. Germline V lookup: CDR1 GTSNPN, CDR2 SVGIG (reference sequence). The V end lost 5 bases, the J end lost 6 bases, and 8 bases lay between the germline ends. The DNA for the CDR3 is TGTGCCTGGGCCAGATCTAATTCACCCCTCCACTTT. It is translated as CAWARSNSPLHF.